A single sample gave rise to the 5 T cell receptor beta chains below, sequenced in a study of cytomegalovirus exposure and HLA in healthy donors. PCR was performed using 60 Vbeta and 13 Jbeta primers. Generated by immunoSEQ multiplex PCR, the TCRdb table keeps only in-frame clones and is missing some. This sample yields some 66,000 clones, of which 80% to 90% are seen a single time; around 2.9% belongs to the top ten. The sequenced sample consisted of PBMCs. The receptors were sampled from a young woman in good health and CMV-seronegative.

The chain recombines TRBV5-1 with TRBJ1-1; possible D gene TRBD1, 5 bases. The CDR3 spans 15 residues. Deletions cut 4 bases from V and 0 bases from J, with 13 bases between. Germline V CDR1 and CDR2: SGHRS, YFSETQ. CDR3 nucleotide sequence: TGCGCCAGCAGCCGGGACTCTTTCCTGAACACTGAAGCTTTCTTT. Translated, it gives CASSRDSFLNTEAFF.

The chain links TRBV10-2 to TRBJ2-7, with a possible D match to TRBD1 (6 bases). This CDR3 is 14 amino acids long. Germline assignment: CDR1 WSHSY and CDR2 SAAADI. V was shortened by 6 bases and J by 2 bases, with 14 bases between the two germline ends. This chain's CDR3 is CASRAMDSPYEQYF. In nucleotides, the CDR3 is TGCGCCAGCAGAGCCATGGACAGCCCCTACGAGCAGTACTTC.

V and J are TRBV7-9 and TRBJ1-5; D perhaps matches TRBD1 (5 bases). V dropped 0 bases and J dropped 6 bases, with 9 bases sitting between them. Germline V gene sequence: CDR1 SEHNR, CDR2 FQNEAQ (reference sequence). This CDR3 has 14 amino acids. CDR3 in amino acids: CASSLAGGTQPQHF. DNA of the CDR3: TGTGCCAGCAGCTTAGCGGGGGGGACTCAGCCCCAGCATTTT.

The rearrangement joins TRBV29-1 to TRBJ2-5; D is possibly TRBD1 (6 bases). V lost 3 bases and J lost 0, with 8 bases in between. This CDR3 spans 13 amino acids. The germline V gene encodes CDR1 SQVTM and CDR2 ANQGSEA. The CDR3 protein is CSVDGDNQETQYF. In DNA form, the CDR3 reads TGCAGCGTTGACGGGGACAACCAAGAGACCCAGTACTTC.

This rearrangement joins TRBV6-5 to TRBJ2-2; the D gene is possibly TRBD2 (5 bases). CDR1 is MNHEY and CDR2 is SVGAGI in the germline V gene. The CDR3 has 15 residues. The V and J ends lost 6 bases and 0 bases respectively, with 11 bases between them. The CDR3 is CASRTAAANTGELFF. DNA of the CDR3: TGTGCCAGCAGAACAGCGGCGGCGAACACCGGGGAGCTGTTTTTT.